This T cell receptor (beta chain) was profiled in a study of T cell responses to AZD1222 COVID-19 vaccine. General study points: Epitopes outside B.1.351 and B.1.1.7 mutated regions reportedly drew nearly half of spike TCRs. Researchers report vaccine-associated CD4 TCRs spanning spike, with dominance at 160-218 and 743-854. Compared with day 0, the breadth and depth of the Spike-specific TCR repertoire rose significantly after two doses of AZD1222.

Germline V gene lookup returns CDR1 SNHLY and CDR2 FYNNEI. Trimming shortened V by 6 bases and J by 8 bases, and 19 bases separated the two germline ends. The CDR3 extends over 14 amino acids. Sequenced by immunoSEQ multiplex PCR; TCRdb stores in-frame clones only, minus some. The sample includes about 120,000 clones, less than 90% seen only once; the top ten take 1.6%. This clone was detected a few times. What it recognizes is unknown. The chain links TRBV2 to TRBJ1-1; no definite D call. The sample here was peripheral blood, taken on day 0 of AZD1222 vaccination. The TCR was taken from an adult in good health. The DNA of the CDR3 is TGTGCCAGCAGCGCCCAAGGACGGAGTATGGAAGCTTTCTTT. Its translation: CASSAQGRSMEAFF. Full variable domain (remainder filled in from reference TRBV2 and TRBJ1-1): EPEVTQTPSHQVTQMGQEVILRCVPISNHLYFYWYRQILGQKVEFLVSFYNNEISEKSEIFDDQFSVERPDGSNFTLKIRSTKLEDSAMYFCASSAQGRSMEAFFGQGTRLTVV.